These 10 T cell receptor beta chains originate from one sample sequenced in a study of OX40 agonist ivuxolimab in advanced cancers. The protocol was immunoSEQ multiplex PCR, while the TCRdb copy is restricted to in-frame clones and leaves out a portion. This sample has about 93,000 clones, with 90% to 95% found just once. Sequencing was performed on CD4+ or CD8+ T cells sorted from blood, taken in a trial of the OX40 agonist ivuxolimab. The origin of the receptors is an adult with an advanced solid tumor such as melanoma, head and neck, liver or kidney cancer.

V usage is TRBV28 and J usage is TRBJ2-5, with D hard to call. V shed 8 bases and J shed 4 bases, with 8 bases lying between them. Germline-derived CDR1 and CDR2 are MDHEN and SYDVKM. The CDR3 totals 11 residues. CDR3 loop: CASGSRETQYF. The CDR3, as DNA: TGTGCCAGCGGTTCAAGAGAGACCCAGTACTTC.

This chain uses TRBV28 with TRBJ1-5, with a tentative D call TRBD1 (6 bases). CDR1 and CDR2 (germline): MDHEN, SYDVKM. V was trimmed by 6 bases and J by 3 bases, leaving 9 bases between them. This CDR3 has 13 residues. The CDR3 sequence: CASSGQLNQPQHF. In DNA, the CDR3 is TGTGCCAGCAGCGGACAGCTCAATCAGCCCCAGCATTTT.

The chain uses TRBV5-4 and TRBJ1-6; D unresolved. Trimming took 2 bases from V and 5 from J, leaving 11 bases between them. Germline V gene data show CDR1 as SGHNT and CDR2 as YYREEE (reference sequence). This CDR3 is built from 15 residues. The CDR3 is CASSFGGRDNSPLHF. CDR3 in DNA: TGTGCCAGCAGCTTCGGCGGCCGAGATAATTCACCCCTCCACTTT.

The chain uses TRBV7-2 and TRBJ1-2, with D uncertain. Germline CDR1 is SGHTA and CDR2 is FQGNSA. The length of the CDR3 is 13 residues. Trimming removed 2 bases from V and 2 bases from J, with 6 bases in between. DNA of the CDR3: TGTGCCAGCAGCTTAAGTGAAAACTATGGCTACACCTTC. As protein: CASSLSENYGYTF. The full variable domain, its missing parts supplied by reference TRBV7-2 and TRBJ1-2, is GAGVSQSPSNKVTEKGKDVELRCDPISGHTALYWYRQSLGQGLEFLIYFQGNSAPDKSGLPSDRFSAERTGGSVSTLTIQRTQQEDSAVYLCASSLSENYGYTFGSGTRLTVV.

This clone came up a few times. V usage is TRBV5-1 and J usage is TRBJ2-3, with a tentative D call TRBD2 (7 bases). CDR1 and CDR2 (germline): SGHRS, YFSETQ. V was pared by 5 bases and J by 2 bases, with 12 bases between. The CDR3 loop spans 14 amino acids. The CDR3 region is CASSAGAITDTQYF. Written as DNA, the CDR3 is TGCGCCAGCAGTGCGGGGGCGATCACAGATACGCAGTATTTT.

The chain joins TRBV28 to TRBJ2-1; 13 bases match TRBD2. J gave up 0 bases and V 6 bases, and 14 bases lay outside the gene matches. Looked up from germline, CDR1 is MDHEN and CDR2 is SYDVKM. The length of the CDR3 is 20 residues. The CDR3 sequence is CASRGAGTSGIQSSYNEQFF. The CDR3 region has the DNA TGTGCCAGCAGAGGAGCCGGGACTAGCGGGATCCAAAGCTCCTACAATGAGCAGTTCTTC.

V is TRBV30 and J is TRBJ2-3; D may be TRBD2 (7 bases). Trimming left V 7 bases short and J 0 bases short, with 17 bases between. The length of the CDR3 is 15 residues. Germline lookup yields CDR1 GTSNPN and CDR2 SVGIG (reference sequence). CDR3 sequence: CASDRGGTSTDTQYF. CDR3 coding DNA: TGTGCCTCAGATAGGGGGGGAACTAGCACAGATACGCAGTATTTT.

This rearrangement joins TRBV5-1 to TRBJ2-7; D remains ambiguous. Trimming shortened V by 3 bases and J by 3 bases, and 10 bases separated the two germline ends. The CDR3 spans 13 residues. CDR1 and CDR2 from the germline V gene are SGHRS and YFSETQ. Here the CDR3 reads CASSSLTDYEQYF. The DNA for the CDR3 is TGCGCCAGCAGCTCCCTGACGGACTACGAGCAGTACTTC.

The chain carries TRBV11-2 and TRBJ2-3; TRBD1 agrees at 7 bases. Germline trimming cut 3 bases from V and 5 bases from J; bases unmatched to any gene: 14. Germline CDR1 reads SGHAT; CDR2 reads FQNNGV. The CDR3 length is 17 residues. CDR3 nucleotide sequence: TGTGCCAGCAGCTTCAGCGAGACAGGGAAGGTTCGAGATACGCAGTATTTT. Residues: CASSFSETGKVRDTQYF.

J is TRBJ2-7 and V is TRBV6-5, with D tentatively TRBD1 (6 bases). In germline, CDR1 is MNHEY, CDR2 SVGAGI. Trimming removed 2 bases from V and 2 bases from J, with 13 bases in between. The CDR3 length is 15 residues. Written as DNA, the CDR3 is TGTGCCAGCAGTTACGGGTACAGGGAGACCTACGAGCAGTACTTC. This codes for CASSYGYRETYEQYF.